This T cell receptor (beta chain) comes out of a study of metastatic and nonmetastatic thyroid tumors. Study context: Across blood and tumor or nodule tissue, repertoires from malignant and benign thyroid patients were compared with one another.

Per the original data handling: Construction of a distant-metastasis classifier for papillary thyroid cancer relied on CDR3 differences across clinicopathological groups. TCRdb re-called the PCR reads with MiXCR. TCRdb, rather than the study authors, made the V and J calls. The data contain about 64,000 clones, roughly 17% of them singletons. No patient had received any treatment before thyroid surgery. V gave up 6 bases and J gave up 7 bases, with 18 bases separating them. CDR3 length: 14 amino acids. Germline V gene sequence: CDR1 ENHRY, CDR2 SYGVKD. Ten or more counts support this clone. The rearrangement uses TRBV10-3 and TRBJ1-2, with D tentatively TRBD1 (6 bases). The clonotype originates from a male donor with papillary thyroid cancer or a benign thyroid nodule (not recorded which). Some clones in this sample may be carry-over from other donors' samples. Sequences were obtained from blood. The CDR3 coding sequence is TGTGCCATCAGATACAACAGGGATGGGTTTGGCTACACCTTC. Encoded protein: CAIRYNRDGFGYTF.